Listed below are T cell receptor beta chains from one sample, sequenced in a study of tumor and adjacent non-tumor tissue in lung cancer. From the multiplex PCR reads, TCRdb called clonotypes with MiXCR, one entry per CDR3 protein. The table includes 100,000 or so distinct CDR3 sequences, approximately 80% detected once. Material for sequencing was distant non-tumor lung tissue. Receptor source: a man aged 55 to 70 with small cell lung cancer. The CDR3 runs from the conserved cysteine through the conserved F or W. D genes are given only for firm matches. The size of a clone is reported for some rows only, either as once, few or many, or as a class for expanded clones.

cdr3_aa: CVSGSGTEHNEQFF
cdr3_nt: TGTGTAAGCGGTTCCGGGACAGAACACAATGAGCAGTTCTTC
d_call: TRBD1
j_call: TRBJ2-1
clone_size: .
v_call: TRBV12-3/TRBV12-4

cdr3_aa: CASHMSRRENTGELFF
cdr3_nt: TGTGCCAGCCATATGTCGAGACGGGAGAACACCGGGGAGCTGTTTTTT
d_call: .
j_call: TRBJ2-2
clone_size: .
v_call: TRBV5-4

cdr3_aa: CAWSERGSTYEQYF
cdr3_nt: TGTGCCTGGAGTGAAAGGGGGAGTACCTACGAGCAGTACTTC
d_call: .
j_call: TRBJ2-7
clone_size: many
v_call: TRBV30

cdr3_aa: CVSSAASTGEAFF
cdr3_nt: TGCGTGAGCAGCGCAGCCAGTACCGGTGAAGCTTTCTTT
d_call: .
j_call: TRBJ1-1
clone_size: .
v_call: TRBV5-1

cdr3_aa: CAISLDRDHSGANVLTF
cdr3_nt: TGTGCCATTAGCCTGGACAGGGACCACTCTGGGGCCAATGTCCTGACTTTC
d_call: TRBD1
j_call: TRBJ2-6
clone_size: .
v_call: TRBV6-5

cdr3_aa: CAISGSGTRSGDQYF
cdr3_nt: TGTGCCATCTCGGGCAGCGGGACACGGTCGGGGGACCAGTACTTC
d_call: .
j_call: TRBJ2-7
clone_size: once
v_call: TRBV28

cdr3_aa: CAIGKLGGTDTQYF
cdr3_nt: TGTGCCATCGGAAAGCTCGGGGGCACAGATACGCAGTATTTT
d_call: .
j_call: TRBJ2-3
clone_size: .
v_call: TRBV12-3/TRBV12-4

cdr3_aa: CVSSFIARVETQYF
cdr3_nt: TGTGTCAGCAGCTTTATAGCGAGAGTAGAGACCCAGTACTTC
d_call: .
j_call: TRBJ2-5
clone_size: .
v_call: TRBV7-9

cdr3_aa: CARSDSRQGKEYF
cdr3_nt: TGTGCCAGAAGTGACTCGAGACAGGGTAAGGAGTATTTT
d_call: TRBD1
j_call: TRBJ2-3
clone_size: .
v_call: TRBV6-2/TRBV6-3

cdr3_aa: CASSLGRQGRNEQFF
cdr3_nt: TGTGCCAGCAGCTTAGGAAGACAGGGACGGAATGAGCAGTTCTTC
d_call: TRBD1
j_call: TRBJ2-1
clone_size: .
v_call: TRBV11-2

cdr3_aa: CASSSGAGHQQTQCF
cdr3_nt: TGTGCCAGCAGCTCGGGGGCGGGACACCAACAGACCCAGTGCTTC
d_call: .
j_call: TRBJ2-5
clone_size: .
v_call: TRBV11-2

cdr3_aa: CASNLEAELVEQFF
cdr3_nt: TGTGCCAGCAACTTAGAGGCGGAGTTGGTTGAGCAGTTCTTC
d_call: .
j_call: TRBJ2-1
clone_size: .
v_call: TRBV11-2

cdr3_aa: CASSLDRVNSPLHF
cdr3_nt: TGTGCCAGCAGCCTCGACAGAGTAAATTCACCCCTCCACTTT
d_call: .
j_call: TRBJ1-6
clone_size: few
v_call: TRBV5-4

cdr3_aa: CASSPGLATTGELFF
cdr3_nt: TGTGCCAGCAGTCCGGGACTAGCGACTACCGGGGAGCTGTTTTTT
d_call: TRBD2
j_call: TRBJ2-2
clone_size: many
v_call: TRBV6-1

cdr3_aa: CRVAGDSYGYTF
cdr3_nt: TGCAGAGTCGCTGGGGACAGCTATGGCTACACCTTC
d_call: TRBD1
j_call: TRBJ1-2
clone_size: .
v_call: TRBV29-1

cdr3_aa: CASVRVNTEAYF
cdr3_nt: TGTGCCAGCGTCAGGGTCAACACTGAAGCTTACTTC
d_call: .
j_call: TRBJ1-1
clone_size: .
v_call: TRBV12-3/TRBV12-4

cdr3_aa: CAIAGGSGQETHYF
cdr3_nt: TGTGCCATCGCGGGGGGGAGCGGACAAGAGACCCATTACTTC
d_call: TRBD2
j_call: TRBJ2-5
clone_size: .
v_call: TRBV10-3